What follows describes a single T cell receptor (beta chain). The sample holds one count of this clone. It lacks a known antigen. The record has no base qualities; no much larger clone is one base away. Reading from cysteine to phenylalanine, the CDR3 counts 14 amino acids. The DNA shown is the 42-base CDR3, in frame from base 1. CDR1 and CDR2 were assigned from the germline V gene (reference sequence) as SEHNR and FQNEAQ. Relative to germline, V is missing 5 bases and J is missing 5 bases, with 8 bases of the junction outside any gene match. These data come from a study of OX40 agonist ivuxolimab in advanced cancers. Describing the broader study: Ivuxolimab was a fully human IgG2 agonistic monoclonal antibody targeting the costimulatory receptor OX40 (CD134). Peripheral TCRbeta sequencing was intended to test whether TCR sequence diversity was altered and clonal T-cell expansion was caused by ivuxolimab. In the dose-escalation cohort, over 65% of patients were male, and the mean age was approximately 64 years, with a range of about 20 to 79. Prior anti-PD-1, anti-PD-L1 or anti-CTLA-4 therapy was permitted, and 40% of dose-escalation patients had received checkpoint inhibitors. Partial responses occurred in three dose-escalation patients, of whom one had hepatocellular carcinoma and two had cutaneous melanoma. Of the approximately 50 dose-escalation patients, hepatocellular carcinoma was present in 19, melanoma in approximately 15, renal cell carcinoma in 9 and head and neck cancer in 9. Intravenous ivuxolimab was administered to patients every 2 weeks at six dose levels: 0.01, 0.1, 0.3, 1.5, 3 and 10 mg/kg. The paper describes the monotherapy dose-escalation part (N of about 52 patients) of the phase I trial of ivuxolimab. The paper as a whole reports these results and caveats: In the 0.1-3.0 mg/kg groups, partial responders had among the lowest normalized peripheral clonal expansion, particularly in CD8+ T cells. Low levels of normalized T-cell clonal expansion were also shown by some nonresponding patients. The antigen specificity of the clonally expanded peripheral T cells was not determined. On average, CD8+ T cells showed more expanded clones than CD4+ T cells after ivuxolimab. Clonal expansion of both CD4+ and CD8+ blood T cells was observed from baseline to week 6 at doses 0.1 to 3.0 mg/kg.

Patients with autoimmune disease history or receiving systemic immunosuppression were excluded from the trial. Peripheral blood for TCR sequencing was drawn from every dose cohort at baseline, at cycle 4 day 1 and at cycle 7 day 1. The samples were drawn from a first-in-human, open-label, multicenter phase I dose-escalation trial of ivuxolimab. Adults with locally advanced or metastatic melanoma, renal cell, hepatocellular, or head and neck squamous cell carcinoma were enrolled in the trial. Before TCR sequencing, CD4+ T cells and CD8+ T cells from peripheral blood were sorted into separate populations. To sequence the TCRbeta CDR3 region, genomic DNA was isolated from the sorted cells. The immunoSEQ Assay was used to sequence the TCRbeta CDR3 regions. TCRdb's version of the immuneACCESS table is confined to in-frame rearrangements and falls short of the full clone set. An unresolved V gene accounts for under half of the shortfall where checked; the remainder is of unknown origin. This sample comprises about 77,000 clones, about 83% of them detected only once. About 0.71% of the sample lies in the top ten.

The input for sequencing was CD4+ or CD8+ T cells sorted from blood, taken in a trial of the OX40 agonist ivuxolimab. The sequence was obtained from an adult with an advanced solid tumor such as melanoma, head and neck, liver or kidney cancer. The chain uses TRBV7-9 and TRBJ1-1; TRBD1 fits 7 bases in the junction. The nucleotide sequence reads as follows: TGTGCCAGCAGCATCCTAACAGGGGAAACTGAAGCTTTCTTT. Its protein reads: CASSILTGETEAFF.